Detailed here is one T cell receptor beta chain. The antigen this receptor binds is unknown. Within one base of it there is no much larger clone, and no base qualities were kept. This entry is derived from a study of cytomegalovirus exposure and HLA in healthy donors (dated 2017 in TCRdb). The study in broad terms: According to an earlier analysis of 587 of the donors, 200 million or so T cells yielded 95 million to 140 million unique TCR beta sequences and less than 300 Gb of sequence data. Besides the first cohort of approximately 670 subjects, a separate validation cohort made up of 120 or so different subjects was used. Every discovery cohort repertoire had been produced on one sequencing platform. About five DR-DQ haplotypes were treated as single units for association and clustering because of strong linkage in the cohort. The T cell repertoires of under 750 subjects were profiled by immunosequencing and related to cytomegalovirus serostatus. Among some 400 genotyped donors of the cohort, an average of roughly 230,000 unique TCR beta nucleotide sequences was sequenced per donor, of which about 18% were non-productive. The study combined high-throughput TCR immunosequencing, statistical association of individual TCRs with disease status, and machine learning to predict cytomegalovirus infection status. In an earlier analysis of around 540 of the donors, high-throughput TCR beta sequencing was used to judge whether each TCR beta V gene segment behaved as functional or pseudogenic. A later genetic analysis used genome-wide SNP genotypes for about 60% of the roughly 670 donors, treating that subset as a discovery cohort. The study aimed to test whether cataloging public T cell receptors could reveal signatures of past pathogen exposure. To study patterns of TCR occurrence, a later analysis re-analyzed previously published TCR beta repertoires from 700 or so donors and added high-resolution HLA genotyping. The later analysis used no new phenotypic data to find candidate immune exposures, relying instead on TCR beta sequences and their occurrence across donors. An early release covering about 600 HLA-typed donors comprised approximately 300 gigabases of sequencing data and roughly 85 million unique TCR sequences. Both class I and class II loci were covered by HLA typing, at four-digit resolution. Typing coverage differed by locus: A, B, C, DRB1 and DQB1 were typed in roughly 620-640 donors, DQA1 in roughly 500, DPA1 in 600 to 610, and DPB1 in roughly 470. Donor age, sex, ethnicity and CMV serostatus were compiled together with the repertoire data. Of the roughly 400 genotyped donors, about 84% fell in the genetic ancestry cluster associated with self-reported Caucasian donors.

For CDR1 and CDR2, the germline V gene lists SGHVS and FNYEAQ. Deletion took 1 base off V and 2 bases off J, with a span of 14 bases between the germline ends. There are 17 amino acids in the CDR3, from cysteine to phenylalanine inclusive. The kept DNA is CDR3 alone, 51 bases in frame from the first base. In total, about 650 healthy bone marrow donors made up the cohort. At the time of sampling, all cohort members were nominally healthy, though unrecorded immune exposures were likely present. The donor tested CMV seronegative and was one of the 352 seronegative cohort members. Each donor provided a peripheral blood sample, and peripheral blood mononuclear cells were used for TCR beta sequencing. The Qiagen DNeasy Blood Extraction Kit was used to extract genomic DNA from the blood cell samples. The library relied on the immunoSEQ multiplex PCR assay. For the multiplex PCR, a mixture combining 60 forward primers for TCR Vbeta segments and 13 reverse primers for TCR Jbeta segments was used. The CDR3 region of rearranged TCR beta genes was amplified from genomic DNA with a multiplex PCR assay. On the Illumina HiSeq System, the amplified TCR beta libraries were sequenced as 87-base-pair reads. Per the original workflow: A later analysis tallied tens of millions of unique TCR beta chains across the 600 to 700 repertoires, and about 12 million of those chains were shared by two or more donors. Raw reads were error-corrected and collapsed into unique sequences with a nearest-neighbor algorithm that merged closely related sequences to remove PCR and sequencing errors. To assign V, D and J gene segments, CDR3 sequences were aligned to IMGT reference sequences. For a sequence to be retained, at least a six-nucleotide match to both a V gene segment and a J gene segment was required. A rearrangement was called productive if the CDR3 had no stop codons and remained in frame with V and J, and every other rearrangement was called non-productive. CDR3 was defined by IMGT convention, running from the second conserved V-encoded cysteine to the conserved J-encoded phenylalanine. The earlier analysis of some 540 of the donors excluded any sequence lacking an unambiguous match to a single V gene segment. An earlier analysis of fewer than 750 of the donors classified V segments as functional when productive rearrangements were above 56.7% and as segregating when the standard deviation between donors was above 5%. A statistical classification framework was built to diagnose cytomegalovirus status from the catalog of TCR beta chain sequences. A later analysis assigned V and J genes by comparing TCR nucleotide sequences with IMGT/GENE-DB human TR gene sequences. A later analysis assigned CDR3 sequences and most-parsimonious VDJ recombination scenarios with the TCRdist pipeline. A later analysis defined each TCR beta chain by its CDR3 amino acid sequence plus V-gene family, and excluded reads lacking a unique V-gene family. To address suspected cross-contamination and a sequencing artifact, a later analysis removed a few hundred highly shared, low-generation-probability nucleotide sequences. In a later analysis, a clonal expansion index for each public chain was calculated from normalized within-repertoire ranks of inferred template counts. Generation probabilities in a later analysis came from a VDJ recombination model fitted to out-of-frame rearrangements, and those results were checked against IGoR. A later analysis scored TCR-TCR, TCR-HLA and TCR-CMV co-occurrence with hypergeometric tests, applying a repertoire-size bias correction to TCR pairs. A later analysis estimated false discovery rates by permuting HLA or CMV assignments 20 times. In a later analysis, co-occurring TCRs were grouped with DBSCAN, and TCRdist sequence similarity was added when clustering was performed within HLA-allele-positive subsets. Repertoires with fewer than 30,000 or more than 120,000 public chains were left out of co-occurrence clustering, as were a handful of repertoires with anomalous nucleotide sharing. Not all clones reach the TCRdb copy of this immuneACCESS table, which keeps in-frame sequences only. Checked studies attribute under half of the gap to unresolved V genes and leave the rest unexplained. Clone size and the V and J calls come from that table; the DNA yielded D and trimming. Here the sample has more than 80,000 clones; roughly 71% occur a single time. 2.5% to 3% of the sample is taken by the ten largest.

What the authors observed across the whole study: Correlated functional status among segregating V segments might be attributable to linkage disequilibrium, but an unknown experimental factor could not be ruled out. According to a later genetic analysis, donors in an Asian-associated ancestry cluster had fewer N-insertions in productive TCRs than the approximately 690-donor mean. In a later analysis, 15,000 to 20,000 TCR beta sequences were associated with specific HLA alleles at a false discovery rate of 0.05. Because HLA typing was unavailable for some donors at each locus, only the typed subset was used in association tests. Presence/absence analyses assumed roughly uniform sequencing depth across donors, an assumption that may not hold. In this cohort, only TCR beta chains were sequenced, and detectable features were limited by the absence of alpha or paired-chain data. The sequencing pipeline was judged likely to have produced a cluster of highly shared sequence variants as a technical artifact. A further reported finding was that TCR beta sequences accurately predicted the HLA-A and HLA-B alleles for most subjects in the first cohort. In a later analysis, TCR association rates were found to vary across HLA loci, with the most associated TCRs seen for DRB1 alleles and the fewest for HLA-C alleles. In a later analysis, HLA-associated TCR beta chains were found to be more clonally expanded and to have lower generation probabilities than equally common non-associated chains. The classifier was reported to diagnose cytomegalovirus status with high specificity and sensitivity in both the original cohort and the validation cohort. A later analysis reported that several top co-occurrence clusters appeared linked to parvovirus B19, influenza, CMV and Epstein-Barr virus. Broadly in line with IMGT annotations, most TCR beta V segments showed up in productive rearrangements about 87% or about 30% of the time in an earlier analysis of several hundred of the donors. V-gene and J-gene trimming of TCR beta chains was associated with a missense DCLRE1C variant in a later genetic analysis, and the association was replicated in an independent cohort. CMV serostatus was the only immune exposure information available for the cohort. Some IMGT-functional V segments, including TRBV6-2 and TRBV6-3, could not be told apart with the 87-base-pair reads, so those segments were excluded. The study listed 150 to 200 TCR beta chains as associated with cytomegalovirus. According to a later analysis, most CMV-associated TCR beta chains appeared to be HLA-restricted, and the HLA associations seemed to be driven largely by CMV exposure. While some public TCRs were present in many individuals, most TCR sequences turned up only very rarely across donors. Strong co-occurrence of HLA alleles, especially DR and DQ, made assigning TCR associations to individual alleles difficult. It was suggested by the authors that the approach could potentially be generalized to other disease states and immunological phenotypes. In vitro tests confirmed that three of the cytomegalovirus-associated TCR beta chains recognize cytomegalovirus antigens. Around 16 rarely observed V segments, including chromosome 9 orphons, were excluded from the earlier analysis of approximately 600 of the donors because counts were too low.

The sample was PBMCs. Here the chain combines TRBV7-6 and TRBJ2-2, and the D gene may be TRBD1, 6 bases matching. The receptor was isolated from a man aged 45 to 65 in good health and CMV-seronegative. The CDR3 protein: CASSLVYAGANTGELFF. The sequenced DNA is TGTGCCAGCAGCTTAGTTTACGCAGGGGCAAACACCGGGGAGCTGTTTTTT.